This entry describes one TCR beta chain. This entry comes from a study of T-cell memory formation after mild COVID-19. V dropped 0 bases and J dropped 6 bases, with 8 bases sitting between them. This CDR3 is built from 14 residues. Germline CDR1 SEHNR, CDR2 FQNEAQ (reference sequence). 5'RACE with constant-segment primers yielded barcoded, UMI-tagged TCR alpha and TCR beta cDNA libraries. Each CDR3 protein gets one entry after TCRdb re-called the 5' RACE reads with MiXCR. The sample carries 100,000 to 150,000 distinct CDR3 sequences, about 18% recorded once. The TCR sequence derives from a young man who had mild COVID-19 (a few samples of this study predate the infection). Cell type and time point are not known. The V gene is TRBV7-9, the J gene TRBJ2-2; possible D gene TRBD2, 5 bases. Sequences were obtained from PBMCs or a T cell subset sorted from them (not recorded which). DNA of the CDR3: TGTGCCAGCAGCTTAGCACGGGAAGCCGGGGAGCTGTTTTTT. Amino acids: CASSLAREAGELFF.